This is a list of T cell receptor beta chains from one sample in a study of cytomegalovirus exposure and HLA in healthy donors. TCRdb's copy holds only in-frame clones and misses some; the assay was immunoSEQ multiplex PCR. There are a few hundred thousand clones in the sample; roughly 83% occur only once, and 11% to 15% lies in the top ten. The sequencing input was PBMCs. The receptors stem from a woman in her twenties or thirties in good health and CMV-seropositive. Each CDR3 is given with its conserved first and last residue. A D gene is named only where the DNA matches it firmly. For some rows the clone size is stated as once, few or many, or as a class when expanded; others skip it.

TGTGCCAGCAGCCTACAGGGTCCTGGAAACACCATATATTTT | CASSLQGPGNTIYF | TRBJ1-3 | TRBV27 | few | NA
TGTGCCAGCAGCCCGGGACAGGGGAATGAGCAGTTCTTC | CASSPGQGNEQFF | TRBJ2-1 | TRBV13 | NA | TRBD1
TGTGCCAGCAGTGAACAGTTGTTCTCCTACGAGCAGTACTTC | CASSEQLFSYEQYF | TRBJ2-7 | TRBV2 | NA | NA
TGTGCCAGCAGCAGAGGACAGGCCATTAATCAGCCCCAGCATTTT | CASSRGQAINQPQHF | TRBJ1-5 | TRBV9 | NA | TRBD1
TGTGCCAGCAGTGGCGTCGGCGGGCTAACCTACGAGCAGTACTTC | CASSGVGGLTYEQYF | TRBJ2-7 | TRBV2 | NA | NA
TGTGCCATCAGTGCCCGGACAGGGCAAAGTACTGAAGCTTTCTTT | CAISARTGQSTEAFF | TRBJ1-1 | TRBV10-3 | NA | TRBD1
TGTGCCAGTAGTCCTTTTCGTGGCAGGTTCCTAGGGCCCCAGCATTTT | CASSPFRGRFLGPQHF | TRBJ1-5 | TRBV19 | NA | NA
TGTGCCTGGAGTCCCGGGGGTAATGAAAAACTGTTTTTT | CAWSPGGNEKLFF | TRBJ1-4 | TRBV30 | NA | NA
TGTGCCAGCAGCGAGATCCCCCACGAGCAGTACTTC | CASSEIPHEQYF | TRBJ2-7 | TRBV11-2 | NA | NA
TGTGCCTGGGGAGACCTAGGGTCCGAGCAGTACTTC | CAWGDLGSEQYF | TRBJ2-7 | TRBV30 | NA | NA
TGTGCCAGCAGCCCCTCCACAGCGGGAGGGCGTGAGCAGTACTTC | CASSPSTAGGREQYF | TRBJ2-7 | TRBV9 | NA | TRBD2
TGTGCCAGCAGCCCTAGGGGGAACACTGAAGCTTTCTTT | CASSPRGNTEAFF | TRBJ1-1 | TRBV7-8 | NA | NA
TGCAGCGTTGGTAGGTTGAGCTCCTACAATGAGCAGTTCTTC | CSVGRLSSYNEQFF | TRBJ2-1 | TRBV29-1 | NA | NA
TGTGCCAGCAGCCATGGATTACCGGAAATCGAGCAGTACTTC | CASSHGLPEIEQYF | TRBJ2-7 | TRBV7-2 | NA | NA
TGTGCCAGCAGCCCCGACACCTCCTACGAGCAGTACTTC | CASSPDTSYEQYF | TRBJ2-7 | TRBV2 | NA | NA
TGTGCCTGGGGACAGGGGTTCTCCTACGAGCAGTACTTC | CAWGQGFSYEQYF | TRBJ2-7 | TRBV30 | NA | TRBD1
TGTGCCAGCAGGACAGGGGAGTACGAGCAGTACTTC | CASRTGEYEQYF | TRBJ2-7 | TRBV28 | NA | TRBD1
TGCAGCGGATACGGACTAGCGGGAGCCAATGAGCAGTTCTTC | CSGYGLAGANEQFF | TRBJ2-1 | TRBV29-1 | NA | TRBD2
TGTGCTAGTGGTTTGGGACAATACACCGGGGAGCTGTTTTTT | CASGLGQYTGELFF | TRBJ2-2 | TRBV12-5 | few | NA
TGCAGCGGCAGGGTAGCTACCTCCTACGAGCAGTACTTC | CSGRVATSYEQYF | TRBJ2-7 | TRBV29-1 | NA | NA
TGTGCCAGCAGCAGTTATCTCAACTACGAGCAGTACTTC | CASSSYLNYEQYF | TRBJ2-7 | TRBV11-2 | NA | NA
TGCGCCAGCAGCTTGGCCCCGGGACAGGGGGTGATCTCCTACGAGCAGTACTTC | CASSLAPGQGVISYEQYF | TRBJ2-7 | TRBV5-1 | NA | TRBD1
TGCAGTGCTAGTAGAGGCGATACGCAGTATTTT | CSASRGDTQYF | TRBJ2-3 | TRBV20-1 | NA | NA
TGTGCCAGCAGCTTGGCGGCGCTCACAGGTACGCACGAGCAGTACTTC | CASSLAALTGTHEQYF | TRBJ2-7 | TRBV5-4 | NA | NA
TGTGCCAGCAGCTACTCAGGGCAGGGATATGGCTACACCTTC | CASSYSGQGYGYTF | TRBJ1-2 | TRBV6-5 | NA | NA
TGTGCCAGCAGCTATCGTGGGTCCGATCAGCCCCAGCATTTT | CASSYRGSDQPQHF | TRBJ1-5 | TRBV28 | NA | NA
TGTGCCAGCAGCGTAAGCCTCGGAGGGTTCAAAGAGACCCAGTACTTC | CASSVSLGGFKETQYF | TRBJ2-5 | TRBV9 | NA | NA
TGTGCCAGCAGTCGCCAGGGGGAGGGAACAGATACGCAGTATTTT | CASSRQGEGTDTQYF | TRBJ2-3 | TRBV27 | NA | NA
TGTGCCTGGAGTGTTGGCTCTGGAAACACCATATATTTT | CAWSVGSGNTIYF | TRBJ1-3 | TRBV30 | NA | NA
TGTGCCAGCAGTGAGGGGGGGCCCACAGATACGCAGTATTTT | CASSEGGPTDTQYF | TRBJ2-3 | TRBV25-1 | NA | NA
TGCAGCGTTACAGGGGCCGGCACAGATACGCAGTATTTT | CSVTGAGTDTQYF | TRBJ2-3 | TRBV29-1 | NA | TRBD1
TGTGCCAGCAGCTATGGGGGGCCGGGAAACACCATATATTTT | CASSYGGPGNTIYF | TRBJ1-3 | TRBV6-5 | NA | NA
TGCGCCAGCAGCCAAGTCGGGGAGGCAGATACGCAGTATTTT | CASSQVGEADTQYF | TRBJ2-3 | TRBV4-1 | NA | NA
TGTGCCTGGAGGGAAGGCTACGAGCAGTACTTC | CAWREGYEQYF | TRBJ2-7 | TRBV30 | NA | NA
TGCGCCAGCAGCGGAGGACTAGCGGGACCCGGAATGGGGGATACGCAGTATTTT | CASSGGLAGPGMGDTQYF | TRBJ2-3 | TRBV5-1 | NA | TRBD2
TGTGCCAGCAGCGCTAGCTTCAGCTCCTACAATGAGCAGTTCTTC | CASSASFSSYNEQFF | TRBJ2-1 | TRBV9 | once | NA
TGTGCCAGCAGCGGTGGGTTGGGATTGATCGAGCAGTACTTC | CASSGGLGLIEQYF | TRBJ2-7 | TRBV13 | NA | NA
TGTGCCAGCTCAACTCGCCAGGACAGAATCTATGGCTACACCTTC | CASSTRQDRIYGYTF | TRBJ1-2 | TRBV18 | NA | NA
TGTGCCAGCAGTTTGGGACAGGGGGCCACAGATACGCAGTATTTT | CASSLGQGATDTQYF | TRBJ2-3 | TRBV6-5 | few | TRBD1
TGTGCCAGCAGCGCGACAGTAGGGGATACGCAGTATTTT | CASSATVGDTQYF | TRBJ2-3 | TRBV9 | NA | NA
TGTGCCTGGAGTCCATACAGTTACGAGCAGTACTTC | CAWSPYSYEQYF | TRBJ2-7 | TRBV30 | NA | NA
TGTGCCAGCAGTCGAGGGGGGGATACGCAGTATTTT | CASSRGGDTQYF | TRBJ2-3 | TRBV2 | NA | NA
TGTGCCACCAGGCGGGGGGGTACTACAGATACGCAGTATTTT | CATRRGGTTDTQYF | TRBJ2-3 | TRBV15 | NA | TRBD2
TGTGCCAGCAGTTACCCGGACAAGAACACTGAAGCTTTCTTT | CASSYPDKNTEAFF | TRBJ1-1 | TRBV6-5 | NA | NA
TGCAGCGTTGTCGTCATGAACACTGAAGCTTTCTTT | CSVVVMNTEAFF | TRBJ1-1 | TRBV29-1 | few | NA
TGCAGCGTTATAAAACGGGGTATTATTTCCCCAACTGAAGCTTTCTTT | CSVIKRGIISPTEAFF | TRBJ1-1 | TRBV29-1 | NA | NA
TGTGCCAGCAGCGTAGATTATTCTCGGGAGACCCAGTACTTC | CASSVDYSRETQYF | TRBJ2-5 | TRBV9 | NA | NA